This note documents a single T cell receptor (beta chain) sequence. Its specificity is unknown. Germline values: CDR1 SGHTA, CDR2 FQGTGA. This CDR3 has 16 residues. After removal of 4 bases from V and 1 base from J, the junction contained 5 bases not matched to a gene. The data stem from a study of radiotherapy plus CTLA-4 blockade in lung cancer. In the study overall: Disease control was achieved by around 32% of patients, and objective responses by more than 15%.

Study-wide points: According to reports, early shifts in blood T cell clones, alongside interferon-beta, forecast response most accurately. Peripheral blood showed expansion of tumor-derived TCR clones after radiotherapy and ipilimumab.

Focal radiation plus CTLA-4 blockade with ipilimumab was given to patients with chemo-refractory metastatic non-small-cell lung cancer. Profiling relied on immunoSEQ multiplex PCR, and the TCRdb table lists in-frame clones only, not all of them. Among about 80,000 clones listed, approximately 83% were seen once. The chain links TRBV7-3 to TRBJ2-1; TRBD1 matches 9 bases. The clonotype comes from a human donor with non-small cell lung cancer who had a partial response to radiotherapy plus ipilimumab. Source: peripheral blood, taken from a patient treated with radiotherapy plus ipilimumab. The CDR3 protein is CASSSRQGESYNEQFF. CDR3 in DNA: TGTGCCAGCAGCTCAAGACAGGGGGAGTCCTACAATGAGCAGTTCTTC.